The TCR beta chain under discussion was sequenced for a study of response to subunit inactivated influenza vaccine. Study outcomes and limitations: After each seasonal influenza vaccination, few new T cells are recruited, the authors suggested.

The germline gives CDR1 MGHRA, CDR2 YSYEKL. V shed 1 base and J shed 6 bases, with 11 bases lying between them. The CDR3 runs 14 residues. TCRdb fed the RT-PCR reads into MiXCR, producing one record per CDR3 protein. Among 300,000 to 350,000 distinct CDR3 sequences listed, about a fifth were seen once. With respect to this clonotype: What it recognizes is unknown.

This receptor was identified in a man aged 50 to 75 who received an inactivated influenza vaccine. The material sequenced was PBMCs from blood, taken about 19 months after vaccination. V gene TRBV4-1 combines with J gene TRBJ2-3, with D hard to call. The CDR3 bases are TGCGCCAGCAGCCAAGGGCCAAGGGTTGATACGCAGTATTTT. It yields the protein CASSQGPRVDTQYF.